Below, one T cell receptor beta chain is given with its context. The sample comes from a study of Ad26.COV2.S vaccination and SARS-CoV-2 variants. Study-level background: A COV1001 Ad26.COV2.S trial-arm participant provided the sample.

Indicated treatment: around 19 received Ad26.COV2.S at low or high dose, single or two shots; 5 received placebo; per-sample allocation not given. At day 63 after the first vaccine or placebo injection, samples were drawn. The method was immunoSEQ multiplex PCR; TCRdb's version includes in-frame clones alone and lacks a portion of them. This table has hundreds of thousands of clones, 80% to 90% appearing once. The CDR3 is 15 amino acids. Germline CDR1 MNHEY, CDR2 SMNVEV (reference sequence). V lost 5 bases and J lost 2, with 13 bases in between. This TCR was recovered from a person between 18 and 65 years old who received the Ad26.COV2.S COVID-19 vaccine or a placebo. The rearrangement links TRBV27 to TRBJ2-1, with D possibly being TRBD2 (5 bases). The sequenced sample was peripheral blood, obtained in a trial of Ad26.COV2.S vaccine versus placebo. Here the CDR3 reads CASSGRRLPYNEQFF. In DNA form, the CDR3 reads TGTGCCAGCAGTGGGCGGAGGCTACCCTACAATGAGCAGTTCTTC.